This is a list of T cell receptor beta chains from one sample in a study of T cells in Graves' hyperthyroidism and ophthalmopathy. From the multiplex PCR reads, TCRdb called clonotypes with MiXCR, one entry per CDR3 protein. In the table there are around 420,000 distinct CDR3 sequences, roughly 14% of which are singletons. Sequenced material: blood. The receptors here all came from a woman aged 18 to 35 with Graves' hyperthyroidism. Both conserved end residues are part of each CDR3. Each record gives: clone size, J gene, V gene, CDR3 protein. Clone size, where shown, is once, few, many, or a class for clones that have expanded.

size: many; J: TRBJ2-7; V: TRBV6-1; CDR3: CASIRRGGAYEQYF
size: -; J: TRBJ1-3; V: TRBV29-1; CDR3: CSVERRGDHGNTIYF
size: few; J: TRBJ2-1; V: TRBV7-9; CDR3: CASSLRFNNEQFF
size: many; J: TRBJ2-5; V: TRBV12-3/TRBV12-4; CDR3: CASSPLPWGETQYF
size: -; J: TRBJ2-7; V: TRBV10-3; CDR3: CAIHPDTTYEQYF
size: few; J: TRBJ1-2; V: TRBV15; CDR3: CATSRDQGRVNGYTF
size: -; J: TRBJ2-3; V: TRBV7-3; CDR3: CASGGKYTDTQYF
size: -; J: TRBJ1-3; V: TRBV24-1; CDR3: CATASGTAGNTIYF
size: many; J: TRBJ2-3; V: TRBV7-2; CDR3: CASSSGPAGGLTDTQYF
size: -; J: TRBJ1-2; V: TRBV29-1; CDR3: CSVEDHNSYGYTF
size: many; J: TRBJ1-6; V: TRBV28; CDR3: CASRTGKSPLHF
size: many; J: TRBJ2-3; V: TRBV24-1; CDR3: CATSDNGPRGPDTQYF
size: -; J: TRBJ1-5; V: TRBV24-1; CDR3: CATSGGLGPGQPQHF
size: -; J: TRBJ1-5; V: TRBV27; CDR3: CASSEGGSMGPQHF
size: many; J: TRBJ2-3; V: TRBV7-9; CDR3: CASSAWLGTDTQYF
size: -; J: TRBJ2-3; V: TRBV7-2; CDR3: CASSFRTSGRGPPSTDTQYF
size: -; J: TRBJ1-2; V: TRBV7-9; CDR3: CASSQGKLYNYGYTF
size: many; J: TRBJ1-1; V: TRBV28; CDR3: CASSLYSLNTEAFF
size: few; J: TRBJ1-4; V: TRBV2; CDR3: CASRGWNDNEKLFF
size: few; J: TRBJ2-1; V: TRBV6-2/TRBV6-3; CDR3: CASTPRLGPTNEQFF
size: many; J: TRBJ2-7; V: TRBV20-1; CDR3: CSAIRPGTALREQYF
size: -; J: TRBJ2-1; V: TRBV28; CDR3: CASIGTGDWEQFF
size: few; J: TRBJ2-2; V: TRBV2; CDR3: CASSEGFQGELFF
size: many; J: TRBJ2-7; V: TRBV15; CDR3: CATSRDAGQGYEQYF
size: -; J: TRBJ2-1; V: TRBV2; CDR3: CATRPSGGAGDNEQFF
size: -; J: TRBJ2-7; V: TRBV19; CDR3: CASSIGRGTYEQYF
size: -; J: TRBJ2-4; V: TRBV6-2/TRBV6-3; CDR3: CASAWTGGPKNIQYF
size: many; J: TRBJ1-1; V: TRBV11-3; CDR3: CASSSSRGGEAFF
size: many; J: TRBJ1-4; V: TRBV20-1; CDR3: CSANGQGAEKLFF
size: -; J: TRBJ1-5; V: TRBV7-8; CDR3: CASSWGQSNQPQHF
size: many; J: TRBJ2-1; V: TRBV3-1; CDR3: CASSQGQGTLTGEQFF
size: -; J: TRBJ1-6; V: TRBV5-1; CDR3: CASSLVQADNSPLHF
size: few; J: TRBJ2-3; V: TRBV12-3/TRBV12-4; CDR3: CASRLTSTDTQYF
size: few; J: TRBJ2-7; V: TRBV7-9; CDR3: CASSLISGDFYEQYF
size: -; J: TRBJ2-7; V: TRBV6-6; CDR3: CASSYSSPSGYEQYF
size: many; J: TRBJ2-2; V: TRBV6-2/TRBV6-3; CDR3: CASSYSAGAALNTGELFF
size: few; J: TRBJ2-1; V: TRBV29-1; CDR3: CSVGGLFRNEQFF
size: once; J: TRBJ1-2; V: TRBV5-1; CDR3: CASSSPLSDYGYTF
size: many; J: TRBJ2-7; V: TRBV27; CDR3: CASSFSAGTGGYEQYF
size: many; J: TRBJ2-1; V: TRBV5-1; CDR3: CASSLGQGYYNEQFF